A selection of T cell receptor beta chains follows, all from one sample in a study of regulatory T cells in long-lasting Graves disease. In TCRdb, the multiplex PCR reads were re-called with MiXCR into one record per CDR3 protein. Of approximately 380,000 distinct CDR3 sequences in the sample, around 20% were seen once. Sequencing was performed on peripheral blood mononuclear cells (PBMCs), taken when the disease was refractory, from a patient treated with antithyroid drugs. The receptor source for this set is a female donor with Graves disease. Both conserved end residues are part of each CDR3. The order of the fields is J gene, CDR3 length, V gene, CDR3 protein.

TRBJ2-5 | 14 | TRBV7-9 | CASSDGGSGETQYF
TRBJ2-5 | 11 | TRBV12-3/TRBV12-4 | CASSGEETQYF
- | 14 | TRBV12-3/TRBV12-4 | CASSLARELNEQFF
TRBJ2-7 | 15 | TRBV6-1 | CASRRKSQGTYEQYF
TRBJ1-3 | 12 | TRBV30 | CAWSSLRNTIYF
TRBJ2-5 | 14 | TRBV28 | CASNIGTGRGTQYF
TRBJ2-7 | 14 | TRBV11-2 | CASSRSTASYEQYF
TRBJ2-1 | 16 | TRBV4-3 | CASSRPRLPFGDEQFF
TRBJ1-1 | 14 | TRBV30 | CAWSVLVRVSEAFF
TRBJ2-7 | 15 | TRBV7-9 | CASSLGLAGHYEQYF
TRBJ2-7 | 14 | TRBV6-1 | CASIGTSGPYEQYF
TRBJ1-1 | 14 | TRBV6-9 | CASSYSIIGTEAFF
TRBJ1-2 | 12 | TRBV2 | CASGATDYGYTF
TRBJ1-2 | 16 | TRBV7-2 | CASSLGVQATNYGYTF
TRBJ2-5 | 15 | TRBV24-1 | CATNPGTSGGETQYF
TRBJ2-2 | 17 | TRBV20-1 | CSARALTGGPNTGELFF
TRBJ2-5 | 11 | TRBV2 | CASSTAETQYF
TRBJ2-3 | 18 | TRBV28 | CASSSTTDYHLGTDTQYF
TRBJ2-7 | 15 | TRBV6-2/TRBV6-3 | CASSYLAGRWDEQYF
TRBJ1-4 | 15 | TRBV10-3 | CAISESTGVYEKLFF
TRBJ1-5 | 15 | TRBV7-9 | CASTSTDSSNQPQHF
TRBJ2-5 | 16 | TRBV6-1 | CASSENPGQGEETQYF
TRBJ1-1 | 15 | TRBV7-2 | CASSSDFRGDTEAFF
TRBJ2-7 | 15 | TRBV7-2 | CASRQLAGGPYEQYF
TRBJ2-7 | 15 | TRBV5-1 | CASSYLPTGDYEQYF
TRBJ2-2 | 15 | TRBV20-1 | CSARVGTSRTGELFF
TRBJ1-2 | 13 | TRBV12-3/TRBV12-4 | CASSFTQTYGYTF
TRBJ1-2 | 15 | TRBV11-3 | CASSLVAGGNYGYTF
TRBJ2-7 | 20 | TRBV6-5 | CASSYSKGLAGGPSLYEQYF